The present TCR beta chain was sequenced within a study of shared clonotypes between healthy human individuals. Turning to the study itself: A couple of women and three men aged 18 to 49 made up the donors.

Assay used: immunoSEQ multiplex PCR; TCRdb lists only in-frame clones, some missing. The data contain around 1,900,000 clones, 85% to 95% of them singletons. A note on this clone: At one end the junction does not follow the germline gene, possibly because of a read error.

Naive CD8 cells lacked CD45RO, underwent positive selection for CCR7 and left out terminally differentiated effector memory CD45RA+ cells. Sequencing used naive CD8+ T cells from PBMCs. This clonotype was sampled from a man between 18 and 29 years old in good health. Some clones in this sample may be carry-over from other donors' samples.

CDR3 coding DNA: TGTGCCAGCAGGGAAGACAGGGATCTATACGAGCAGTACTTC. Protein sequence: CASREDRDLYEQYF. V usage is TRBV6-1 and J usage is TRBJ2-7; 7 bases agree with TRBD1. From germline, CDR1 is MNHNS and CDR2 SASEGT. This CDR3 is built from 14 residues.